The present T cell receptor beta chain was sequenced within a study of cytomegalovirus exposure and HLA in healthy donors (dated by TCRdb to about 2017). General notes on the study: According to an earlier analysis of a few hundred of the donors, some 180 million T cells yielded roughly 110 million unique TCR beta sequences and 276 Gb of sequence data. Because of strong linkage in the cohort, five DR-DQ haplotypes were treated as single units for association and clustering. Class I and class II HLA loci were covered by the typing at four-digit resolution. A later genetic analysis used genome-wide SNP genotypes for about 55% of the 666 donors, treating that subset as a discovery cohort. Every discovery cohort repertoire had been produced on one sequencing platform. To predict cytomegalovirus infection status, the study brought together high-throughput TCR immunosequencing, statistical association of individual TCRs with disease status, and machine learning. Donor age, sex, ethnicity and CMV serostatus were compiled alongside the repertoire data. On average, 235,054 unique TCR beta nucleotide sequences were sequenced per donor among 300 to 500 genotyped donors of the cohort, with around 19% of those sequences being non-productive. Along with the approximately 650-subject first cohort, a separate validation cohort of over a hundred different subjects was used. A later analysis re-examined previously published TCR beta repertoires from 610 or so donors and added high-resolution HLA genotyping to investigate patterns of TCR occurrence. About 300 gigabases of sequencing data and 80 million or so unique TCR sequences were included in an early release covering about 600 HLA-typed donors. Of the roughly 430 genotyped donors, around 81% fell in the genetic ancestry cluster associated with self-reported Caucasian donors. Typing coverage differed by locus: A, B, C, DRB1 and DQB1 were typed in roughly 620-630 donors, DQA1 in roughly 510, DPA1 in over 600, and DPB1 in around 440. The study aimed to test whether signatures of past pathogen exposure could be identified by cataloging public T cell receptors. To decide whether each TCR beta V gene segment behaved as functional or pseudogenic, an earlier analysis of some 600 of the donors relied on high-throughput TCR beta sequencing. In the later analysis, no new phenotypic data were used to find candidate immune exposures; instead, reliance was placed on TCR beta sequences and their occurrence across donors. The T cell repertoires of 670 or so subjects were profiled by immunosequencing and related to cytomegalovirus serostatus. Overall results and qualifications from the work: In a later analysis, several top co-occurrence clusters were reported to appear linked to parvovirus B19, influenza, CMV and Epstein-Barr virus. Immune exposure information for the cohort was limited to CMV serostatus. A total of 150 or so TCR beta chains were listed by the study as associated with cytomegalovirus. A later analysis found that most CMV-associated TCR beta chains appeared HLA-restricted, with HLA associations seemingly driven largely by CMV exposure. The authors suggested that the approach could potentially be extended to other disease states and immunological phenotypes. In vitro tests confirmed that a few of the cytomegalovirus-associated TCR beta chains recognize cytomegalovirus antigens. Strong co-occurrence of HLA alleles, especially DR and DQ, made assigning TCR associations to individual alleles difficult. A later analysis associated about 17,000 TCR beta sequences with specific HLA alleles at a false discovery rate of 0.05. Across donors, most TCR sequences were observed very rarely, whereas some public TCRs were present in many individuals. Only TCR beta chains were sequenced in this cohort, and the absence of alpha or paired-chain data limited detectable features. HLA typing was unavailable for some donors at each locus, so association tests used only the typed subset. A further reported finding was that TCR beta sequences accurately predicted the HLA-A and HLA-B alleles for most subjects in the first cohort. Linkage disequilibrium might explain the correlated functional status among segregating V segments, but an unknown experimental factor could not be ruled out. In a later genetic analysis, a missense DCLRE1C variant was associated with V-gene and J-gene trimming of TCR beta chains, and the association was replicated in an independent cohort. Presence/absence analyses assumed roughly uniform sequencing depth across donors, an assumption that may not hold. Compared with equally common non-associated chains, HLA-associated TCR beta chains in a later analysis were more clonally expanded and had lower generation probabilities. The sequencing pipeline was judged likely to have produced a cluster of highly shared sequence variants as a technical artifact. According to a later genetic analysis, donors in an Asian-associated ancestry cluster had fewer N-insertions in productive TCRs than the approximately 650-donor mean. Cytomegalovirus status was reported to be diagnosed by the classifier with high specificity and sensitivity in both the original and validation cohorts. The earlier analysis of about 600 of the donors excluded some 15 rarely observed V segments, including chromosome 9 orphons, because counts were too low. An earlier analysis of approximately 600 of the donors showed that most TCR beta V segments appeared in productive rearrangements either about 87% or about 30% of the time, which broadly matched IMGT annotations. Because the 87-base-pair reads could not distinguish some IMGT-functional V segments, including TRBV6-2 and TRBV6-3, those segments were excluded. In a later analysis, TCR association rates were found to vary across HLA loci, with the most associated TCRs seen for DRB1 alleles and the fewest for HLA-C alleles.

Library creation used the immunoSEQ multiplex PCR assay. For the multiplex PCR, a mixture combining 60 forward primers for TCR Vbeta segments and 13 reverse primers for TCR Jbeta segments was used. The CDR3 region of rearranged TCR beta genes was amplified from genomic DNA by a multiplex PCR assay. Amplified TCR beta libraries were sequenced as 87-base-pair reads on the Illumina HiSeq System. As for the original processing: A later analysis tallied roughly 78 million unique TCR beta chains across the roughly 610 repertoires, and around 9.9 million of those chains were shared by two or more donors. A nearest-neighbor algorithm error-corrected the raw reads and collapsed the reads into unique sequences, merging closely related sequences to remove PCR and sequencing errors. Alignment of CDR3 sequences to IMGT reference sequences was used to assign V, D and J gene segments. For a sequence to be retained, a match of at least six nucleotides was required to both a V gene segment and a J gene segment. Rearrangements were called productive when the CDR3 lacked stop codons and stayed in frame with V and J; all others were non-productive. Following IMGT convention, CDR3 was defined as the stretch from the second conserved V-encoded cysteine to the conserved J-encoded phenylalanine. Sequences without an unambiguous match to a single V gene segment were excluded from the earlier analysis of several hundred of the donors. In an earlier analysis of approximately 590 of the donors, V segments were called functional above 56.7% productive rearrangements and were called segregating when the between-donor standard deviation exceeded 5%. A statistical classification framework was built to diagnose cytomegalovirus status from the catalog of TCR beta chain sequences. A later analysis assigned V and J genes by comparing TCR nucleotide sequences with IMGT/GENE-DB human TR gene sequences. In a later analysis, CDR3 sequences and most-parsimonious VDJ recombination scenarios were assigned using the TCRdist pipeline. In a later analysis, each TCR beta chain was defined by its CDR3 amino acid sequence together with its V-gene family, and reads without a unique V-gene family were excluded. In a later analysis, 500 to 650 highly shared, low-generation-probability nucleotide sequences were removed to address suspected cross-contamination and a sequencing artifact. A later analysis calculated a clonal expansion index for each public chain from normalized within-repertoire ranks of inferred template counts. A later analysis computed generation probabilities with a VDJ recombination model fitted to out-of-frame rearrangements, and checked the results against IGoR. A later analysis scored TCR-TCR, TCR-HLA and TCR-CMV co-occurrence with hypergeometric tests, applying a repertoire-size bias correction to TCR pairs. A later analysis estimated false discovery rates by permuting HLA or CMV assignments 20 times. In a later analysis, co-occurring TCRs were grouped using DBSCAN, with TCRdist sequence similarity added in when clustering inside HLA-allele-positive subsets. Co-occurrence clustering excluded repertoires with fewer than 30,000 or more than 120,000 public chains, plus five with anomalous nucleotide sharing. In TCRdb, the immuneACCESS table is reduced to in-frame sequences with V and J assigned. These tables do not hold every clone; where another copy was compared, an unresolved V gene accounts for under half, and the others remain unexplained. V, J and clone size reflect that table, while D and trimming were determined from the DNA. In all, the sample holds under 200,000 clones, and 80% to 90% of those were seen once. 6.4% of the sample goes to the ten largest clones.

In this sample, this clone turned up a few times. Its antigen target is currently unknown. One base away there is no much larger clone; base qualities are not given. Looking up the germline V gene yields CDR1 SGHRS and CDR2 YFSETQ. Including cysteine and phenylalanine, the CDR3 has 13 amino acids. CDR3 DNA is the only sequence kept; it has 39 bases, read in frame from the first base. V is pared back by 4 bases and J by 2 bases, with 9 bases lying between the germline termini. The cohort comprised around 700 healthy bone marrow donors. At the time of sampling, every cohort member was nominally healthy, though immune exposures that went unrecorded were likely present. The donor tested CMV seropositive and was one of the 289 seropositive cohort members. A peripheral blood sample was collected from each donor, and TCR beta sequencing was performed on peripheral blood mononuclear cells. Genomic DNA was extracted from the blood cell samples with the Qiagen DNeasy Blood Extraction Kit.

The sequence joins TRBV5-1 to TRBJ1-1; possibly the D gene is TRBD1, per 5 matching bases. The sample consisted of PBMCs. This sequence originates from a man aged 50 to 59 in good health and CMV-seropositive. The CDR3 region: CASSRDRNTEAFF. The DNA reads TGCGCCAGCAGCCGAGACAGAAACACTGAAGCTTTCTTT.